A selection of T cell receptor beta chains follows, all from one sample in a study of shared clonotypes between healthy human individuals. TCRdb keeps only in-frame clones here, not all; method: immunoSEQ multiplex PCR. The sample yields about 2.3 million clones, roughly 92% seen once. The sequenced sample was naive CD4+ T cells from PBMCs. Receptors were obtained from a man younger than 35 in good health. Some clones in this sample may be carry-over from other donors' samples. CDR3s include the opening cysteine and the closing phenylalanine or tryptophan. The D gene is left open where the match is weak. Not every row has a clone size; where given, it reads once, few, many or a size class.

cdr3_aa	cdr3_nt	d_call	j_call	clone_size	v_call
CASSTADLTLTAQYF	TGTGCCAGCAGTACGGCCGATCTTACACTGACGGCCCAGTACTTC	NA	TRBJ2-5	NA	TRBV28
CASSFGADSSYEQYF	TGCGCCAGCAGTTTCGGGGCGGACAGCTCCTACGAGCAGTACTTC	NA	TRBJ2-7	NA	TRBV5-1
CASSPPTGGYGYTF	TGTGCCAGCTCACCACCGACAGGGGGCTATGGCTACACCTTC	TRBD1	TRBJ1-2	NA	TRBV18
CASSQAMTASGETQYF	TGCGCCAGCAGCCAAGCAATGACAGCCTCCGGAGAGACCCAGTACTTC	NA	TRBJ2-5	NA	TRBV4-3
CASSVTSGRGTDTQYF	TGTGCCAGCAGCGTGACTAGCGGGAGGGGCACAGATACGCAGTATTTT	TRBD2	TRBJ2-3	NA	TRBV9
CASTYTGALNQPQHF	TGTGCCAGTACCTACACCGGGGCTTTAAATCAGCCCCAGCATTTT	NA	TRBJ1-5	NA	TRBV19
CASSFGLAGVNEQFF	TGTGCCAGCAGCTTTGGACTAGCGGGAGTCAATGAGCAGTTCTTC	TRBD2	TRBJ2-1	NA	TRBV7-3
CATSGRVSNQPQHF	TGTGCCACATCCGGGAGGGTGAGCAATCAGCCCCAGCATTTT	NA	TRBJ1-5	few	TRBV19
CASSAGVSNQPQHF	TGTGCCAGCAGCGCGGGAGTTAGCAATCAGCCCCAGCATTTT	NA	TRBJ1-5	NA	TRBV11-2
CASSRARWDANLQHF	TGCGCCAGCAGTCGGGCGAGATGGGACGCGAACCTCCAGCATTTT	NA	TRBJ1-5	NA	TRBV23-1
CASSSHQRGLNQPQHF	TGTGCCAGCAGTTCCCATCAGAGGGGGCTCAATCAGCCCCAGCATTTT	TRBD1	TRBJ1-5	NA	TRBV28
CASSRKTGGAGGYTF	TGTGCCAGCAGTCGCAAGACAGGGGGCGCGGGTGGCTACACCTTC	TRBD1	TRBJ1-2	NA	TRBV6-5
CASSDDPTEAFF	TGTGCCAGCAGTGATGACCCGACTGAAGCTTTCTTT	NA	TRBJ1-1	NA	TRBV6-5
CASSYTQGRDTQYF	TGTGCCAGCAGTTACACCCAGGGGAGAGATACGCAGTATTTT	NA	TRBJ2-3	NA	TRBV6-5
CASSLAVSGSGTQETQYF	TGCGCCAGCAGCTTGGCCGTTTCAGGTAGCGGTACACAAGAGACCCAGTACTTC	NA	TRBJ2-5	NA	TRBV5-1
CASSQKFQAGAAGANTGELFF	TGTGCCAGCAGCCAAAAGTTCCAAGCGGGGGCCGCCGGGGCGAACACCGGGGAGCTGTTTTTT	TRBD2	TRBJ2-2	NA	TRBV14
CASNPGLSWGTEQFF	TGTGCCAGCAACCCGGGACTGTCATGGGGCACGGAGCAGTTCTTC	NA	TRBJ2-1	NA	TRBV27
CASSLDPAPYEQYF	TGCGCCAGCAGCTTGGATCCGGCTCCCTACGAGCAGTACTTC	NA	TRBJ2-7	once	TRBV5-1
CASSSRVWQPQHF	TGTGCCAGCAGCTCGAGGGTTTGGCAGCCCCAGCATTTT	NA	TRBJ1-5	NA	TRBV7-2
CASREINEQFF	TGCGCCAGCAGAGAGATCAATGAGCAGTTCTTC	NA	TRBJ2-1	NA	TRBV5-1
CASSLQRQTSTDTQYF	TGTGCCAGCAGTTTACAACGTCAGACTAGCACAGATACGCAGTATTTT	NA	TRBJ2-3	NA	TRBV27
CASSPTGAANEKLFF	TGTGCCAGCAGTCCCACAGGGGCGGCTAATGAAAAACTGTTTTTT	TRBD1	TRBJ1-4	NA	TRBV28
CASSLWGGQLSYNEQFF	TGTGCCAGCAGCTTATGGGGGGGTCAGCTATCCTACAATGAGCAGTTCTTC	TRBD2	TRBJ2-1	NA	TRBV7-3
CASSFASSGNTIYF	TGTGCCAGCAGCTTCGCGTCCTCTGGAAACACCATATATTTT	NA	TRBJ1-3	NA	TRBV7-6
CASSLVGQGTGGGYTF	TGTGCCAGCAGCTTGGTAGGCCAGGGAACCGGTGGGGGCTACACCTTC	NA	TRBJ1-2	NA	TRBV5-6
CAISVGDSGGNQPQHF	TGTGCCATCAGTGTCGGGGACTCGGGGGGCAATCAGCCCCAGCATTTT	NA	TRBJ1-5	once	TRBV10-3
CATSRDRGGVSSYNSPLHF	TGTGCCACCAGCAGAGATAGGGGAGGTGTTAGCTCCTATAATTCACCCCTCCACTTT	NA	TRBJ1-6	NA	TRBV15
CASSPPRATEKSYYGYTF	TGCGCCAGCAGCCCCCCCAGGGCGACAGAAAAGTCTTACTATGGCTACACCTTC	NA	TRBJ1-2	NA	TRBV4-1
CASSLGTAVSNEKLFF	TGCGCCAGCAGCTTGGGGACAGCGGTTTCTAATGAAAAACTGTTTTTT	NA	TRBJ1-4	NA	TRBV5-1
CASSLARDGTDTQYF	TGCGCCAGCAGCTTGGCCAGGGACGGCACAGATACGCAGTATTTT	NA	TRBJ2-3	once	TRBV5-1
CASSVTPGLAGGAYEQYF	TGTGCCAGCAGCGTCACCCCAGGGCTAGCGGGAGGCGCCTACGAGCAGTACTTC	TRBD2	TRBJ2-7	NA	TRBV9